Presented here are 21 T cell receptor beta chains from one specimen sequenced in a study of blood T cell repertoires in COVID-19. Produced via immunoSEQ multiplex PCR; TCRdb's table is partial and in-frame only. Here the sample spans around 370,000 clones, more than 75% being singletons. Material: peripheral blood. The receptors shown here come from a woman between 18 and 30 years old who had recovered from COVID-19.

The table lists this clone with a count of one. The chain carries TRBV2 and TRBJ2-7; TRBD1 matches 8 bases. V dropped 6 bases and J dropped 2; count of bases not matched to a gene: 15. There are 17 residues in the CDR3. Germline lookup yields CDR1 SNHLY and CDR2 FYNNEI. Here the CDR3 DNA reads TGTGCCAGCAGAAACTCATACCACGGACAGGGTACCTACGAGCAGTACGTC. It encodes CASRNSYHGQGTYEQYV.

The chain uses TRBV5-1 and TRBJ1-1; tentative D call: TRBD1 (5 bases). The CDR3 contains 13 residues. V was trimmed by 5 bases and J by 0 bases, leaving 8 bases between them. Germline CDR1 reads SGHRS; CDR2 reads YFSETQ. The CDR3 loop reads CASSSGMNTEAFF. As DNA, the CDR3 is TGCGCCAGCAGTTCAGGGATGAACACTGAAGCTTTCTTT. Full variable domain (remainder filled in from reference TRBV5-1 and TRBJ1-1): KAGVTQTPRYLIKTRGQQVTLSCSPISGHRSVSWYQQTPGQGLQFLFEYFSETQRNKGNFPGRFSGRQFSNSRSEMNVSTLELGDSALYLCASSSGMNTEAFFGQGTRLTVV.

This chain joins TRBV3-1 (or the pseudogene TRBV3-2) and TRBJ1-1, with a possible D match to TRBD1 (6 bases). The CDR3 extends over 14 amino acids. Germline values: CDR1 LGHDT, CDR2 YNNKEL (reference sequence). Trimming took 0 bases from V and 4 from J, leaving 9 bases between them. CDR3 sequence reads: CASSQDSGATEAFF. In DNA form, the CDR3 reads TGTGCCAGCAGCCAAGATTCAGGGGCCACTGAAGCTTTCTTT.

The chain has TRBV10-3 and TRBJ1-2, with 8 bases matching TRBD1. Germline loops: CDR1 ENHRY, CDR2 SYGVKD. This CDR3 is built from 13 residues. Unmatched junction bases numbered 0, after V lost 2 bases and J lost 4 bases. The DNA for the CDR3 is TGTGCCATCAGTGAGGGACAGGGCTATGGCTACACCTTC. Translation: CAISEGQGYGYTF.

V is TRBV30 and J is TRBJ1-2, with D unclear. Germline V gene data show CDR1 as GTSNPN and CDR2 as SVGIG (reference sequence). V was shortened by 0 bases and J by 8 bases, with 7 bases between the two germline ends. CDR3 length equals 11 residues. In DNA form, the CDR3 reads TGTGCCTGGAGTGTAGCGGGGGGCTACACCTTC. Protein product: CAWSVAGGYTF.

The V and J genes are TRBV30 and TRBJ1-5; 7 bases fit TRBD1. This CDR3 has 15 amino acids. The germline V gene has CDR1 GTSNPN and CDR2 SVGIG (reference sequence). Trimming at V came to 3 bases and at J to 4 bases, leaving 9 bases not matched to a gene. CDR3 bases: TGTGCCTGGAGACCACAGGGGATTGGAAATCAGCCCCAGCATTTT. Translating it yields CAWRPQGIGNQPQHF.

The rearrangement links TRBV7-9 to TRBJ1-2, with a tentative D call TRBD1 (6 bases). The CDR3 contains 14 residues. Looked up from germline, CDR1 is SEHNR and CDR2 is FQNEAQ (reference sequence). Trimming stripped 5 bases from V and 4 bases from J, with 14 bases between. The CDR3 region has the DNA TGTGCCAGCAGCCCAGGGGCCGTTTTCTATGGCTACACCTTC. This encodes CASSPGAVFYGYTF.

The chain recombines TRBV7-2 with TRBJ1-3, with TRBD1 identical over 9 bases. V lost 1 base to trimming and J lost 4 bases; unmatched junction nucleotides: 8. Germline V gives CDR1 SGHTA, CDR2 FQGNSA. CDR3 length equals 17 residues. The CDR3 sequence is CASSLGIRDRAGNTIYF. The CDR3 coding sequence is TGTGCCAGCAGCTTAGGAATCCGGGACAGGGCAGGAAACACCATATATTTT.

The V gene is TRBV18, the J gene TRBJ2-1, with 9 bases fitting TRBD2. The germline V gene encodes CDR1 KGHSH and CDR2 LQKENI. The CDR3 consists of 16 residues. The ends lost 2 bases at V and 9 bases at J; junction bases unmatched: 11. The CDR3 DNA reads TGTGCCAGCTCACCATCCTCCGGGACTAGCAGCGGTGAGCAGTTCTTC. This translates into CASSPSSGTSSGEQFF. The full variable domain, in which reference TRBV18 and TRBJ2-1 provide the parts outside the CDR3, is NAGVMQNPRHLVRRRGQEARLRCSPMKGHSHVYWYRQLPEEGLKFMVYLQKENIIDESGMPKERFSAEFPKEGPSILRIQQVVRGDSAAYFCASSPSSGTSSGEQFFGPGTRLTVL.

The J gene is TRBJ1-6, the V gene TRBV15; a weak D match, TRBD1 (6 bases). The CDR3 contains 15 residues. The germline V and J ends were trimmed by 0 bases and 9 bases, with 12 bases remaining between them. Germline V gene sequence: CDR1 LNHNV, CDR2 YYDKDF (reference sequence). CDR3 DNA: TGTGCCACCAGCAGAGATCTACAGGGAATTTCACCCCTCCACTTT. This gives the protein CATSRDLQGISPLHF. Based on the CDR3 plus reference TRBV15 and TRBJ1-6, the full variable domain is DAMVIQNPRYQVTQFGKPVTLSCSQTLNHNVMYWYQQKSSQAPKLLFHYYDKDFNNEADTPDNFQSRRPNTSFCFLDIRSPGLGDTAMYLCATSRDLQGISPLHFGNGTRLTVT.

V is TRBV19 and J is TRBJ2-5, with D possibly being TRBD1 (5 bases). The CDR3 length is 12 residues. Germline V gene sequence: CDR1 LNHDA, CDR2 SQIVND (reference sequence). Trimming took off 10 bases at V and 7 bases at J, with 16 bases between the two ends. CDR3 sequence reads: CATSSGLGTQYF. As DNA, the CDR3 is TGTGCCACCAGTTCAGGGTTGGGGACCCAGTACTTC.

This chain joins TRBV3-1 (or the pseudogene TRBV3-2) and TRBJ2-7; 8 nucleotides align to TRBD1. This CDR3 spans 15 amino acids. Germline V lookup: CDR1 LGHDT, CDR2 YNNKEL (reference sequence). Germline trimming cut 4 bases from V and 4 bases from J; bases unmatched to any gene: 9. CDR3 in amino acids: CASSPWTGFQYEQYV. The CDR3 DNA reads as TGTGCCAGCAGCCCGTGGACAGGGTTTCAGTACGAGCAGTACGTC.

This clone has a single count. The chain is built from TRBV11-3 and TRBJ2-2; 15 nucleotides match TRBD2. The CDR3 runs to 17 residues. Germline loops: CDR1 SGHNT, CDR2 YENEEA. Trimming cost V 3 bases and J 4 bases; bases outside gene matches: 3. CDR3 bases: TGTGCCAGCAGCTTGGGACTAGCGGGAGGAAGCACCGGGGAGCTGTTTTTT. It translates to CASSLGLAGGSTGELFF.

The rearrangement uses TRBV7-2 and TRBJ2-3, with D perhaps TRBD2 (6 bases). Trimming took off 0 bases at V and 2 bases at J, with 18 bases between the two ends. The CDR3 consists of 18 residues. CDR1 SGHTA and CDR2 FQGNSA come from the germline V gene. In DNA form, the CDR3 reads TGTGCCAGCAGCTTAGCGAGTCGGGGGAGAACCCACACAGATACGCAGTATTTT. Its translation: CASSLASRGRTHTDTQYF.

The CDR3 sequence is CASSADLRETGELFF. The CDR3 DNA reads as TGTGCCAGCAGCGCAGACCTGCGGGAGACCGGGGAGCTGTTTTTT. This chain links TRBV9 with TRBJ2-2, with TRBD2 identical over 7 bases. CDR3 size: 15 residues. The V segment lost 3 bases and the J segment 5 bases; nucleotides outside the gene matches: 7. Germline V CDR1 and CDR2: SGDLS, YYNGEE.

The chain is built from TRBV5-8 and TRBJ2-1, with TRBD1 as a possible D gene (5 bases). Germline values: CDR1 SGHTS, CDR2 YDEGEE. V lost 1 base and J 9 bases, leaving 20 bases between the germline ends. CDR3 size: 16 residues. The DNA for the CDR3 is TGTGCCAGCAGCTTGATTTGGCCCTCCAGGGTGGGTGAGCAGTTCTTC. As protein: CASSLIWPSRVGEQFF.

This clone was seen once. The gene calls are TRBV10-2 and TRBJ2-1; D unclear. Between the trimmed V and J ends, which lost 6 bases and 0 bases, there was a span of 6 bases. Germline CDR1 and CDR2: WSHSY and SAAADI. This CDR3 comprises 13 residues. CDR3 in amino acids: CASRHSSYNEQFF. In DNA, the CDR3 is TGCGCCAGCAGGCACAGCTCCTACAATGAGCAGTTCTTC.

The rearrangement links TRBV7-7 to TRBJ1-2; 9 nucleotides line up with TRBD1. Unmatched junction bases numbered 20, after V lost 5 bases and J lost 4 bases. Germline-derived CDR1 and CDR2 are SSHAT and FNYEAQ (reference sequence). The CDR3 runs 19 residues. CDR3 nucleotides: TGTGCCAGCAGCATCTCACCGGGACAGGGTCAGTCTTTTGCCTATGGCTACACCTTC. It yields the protein CASSISPGQGQSFAYGYTF.

This clone was counted a single time. The chain couples TRBV6-1 to TRBJ2-1; 7 bases map to TRBD2. The CDR3 has 16 residues. Unmatched junction bases numbered 7, after V lost 1 base and J lost 4 bases. From germline, CDR1 is MNHNS and CDR2 SASEGT. The CDR3 DNA follows: TGTGCCAGCAGTGAAGGAGGATCTAGCGGATACAATGAGCAGTTCTTC. It codes for CASSEGGSSGYNEQFF.

The genes are TRBV30 and TRBJ1-3, with D possibly TRBD1 on 5 matching bases. The CDR3 covers 14 residues. The germline V and J ends were trimmed by 4 bases and 1 base, with 11 bases remaining between them. Germline CDR1 reads GTSNPN; CDR2 reads SVGIG (reference sequence). The CDR3 reads CAWTDSRSGNTIYF. DNA of the CDR3: TGTGCCTGGACAGACAGCCGTTCTGGAAACACCATATATTTT.

V gene TRBV5-1 combines with J gene TRBJ2-5; 12 nucleotides match TRBD2. The germline V gene encodes CDR1 SGHRS and CDR2 YFSETQ. The CDR3 spans 15 residues. With V trimmed by 10 bases and J by 5 bases, 12 bases remained unmatched. CDR3 DNA sequence: TGCGCCGGTAGACTAGCGGGAGAGGTGTGGGAGACCCAGTACTTC. Its protein product is CAGRLAGEVWETQYF.